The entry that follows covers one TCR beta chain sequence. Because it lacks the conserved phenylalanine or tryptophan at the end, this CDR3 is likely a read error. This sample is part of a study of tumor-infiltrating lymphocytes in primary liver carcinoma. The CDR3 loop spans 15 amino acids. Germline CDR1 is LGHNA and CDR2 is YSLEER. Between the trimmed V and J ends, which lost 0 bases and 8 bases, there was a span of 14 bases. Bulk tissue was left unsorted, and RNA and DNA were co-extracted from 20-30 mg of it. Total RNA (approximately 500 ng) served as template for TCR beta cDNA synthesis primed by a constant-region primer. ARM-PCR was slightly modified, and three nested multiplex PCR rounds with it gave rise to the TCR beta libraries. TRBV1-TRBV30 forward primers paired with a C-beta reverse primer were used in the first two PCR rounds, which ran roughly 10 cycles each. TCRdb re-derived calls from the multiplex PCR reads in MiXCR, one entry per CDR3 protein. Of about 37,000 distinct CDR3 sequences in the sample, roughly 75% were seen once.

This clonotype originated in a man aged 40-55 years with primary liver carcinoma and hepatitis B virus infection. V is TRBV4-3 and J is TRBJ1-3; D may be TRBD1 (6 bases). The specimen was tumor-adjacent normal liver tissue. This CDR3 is CASSQDAGAVDTIYS. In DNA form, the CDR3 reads TGCGCCAGCAGCCAAGACGCAGGGGCTGTGGACACCATATATTCT.